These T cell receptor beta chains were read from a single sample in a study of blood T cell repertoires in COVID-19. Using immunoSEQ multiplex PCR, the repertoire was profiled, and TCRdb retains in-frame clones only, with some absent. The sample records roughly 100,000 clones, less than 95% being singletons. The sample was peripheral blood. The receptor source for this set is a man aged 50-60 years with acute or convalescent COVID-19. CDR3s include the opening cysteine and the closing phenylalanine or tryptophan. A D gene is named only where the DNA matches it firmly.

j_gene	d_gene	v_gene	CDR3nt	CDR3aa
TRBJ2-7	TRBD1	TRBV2	TGTGCCAGCAGTGAAAGGGGACAGGGGCAGTACTTC	CASSERGQGQYF
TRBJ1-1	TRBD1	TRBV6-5	TGTGCCAGCCGACTCTCCGGGACAGCCCCTGAAGCTTTCTTT	CASRLSGTAPEAFF
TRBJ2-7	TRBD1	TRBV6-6	TGTGCCAGCAAAATGCTTCAGGGGGCGGTATACGAGCAGTACTTC	CASKMLQGAVYEQYF
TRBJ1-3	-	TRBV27	TGTGCCAGCAGTCCGACAGGCCCCCCTGGAAACACCATATATTTT	CASSPTGPPGNTIYF
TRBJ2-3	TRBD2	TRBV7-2	TGTGCCAGCAGCTTAGCGAGCGGGAGCGGCACAGATACGCAGTATTTT	CASSLASGSGTDTQYF
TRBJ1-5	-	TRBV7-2	TGTGCCAGCAGCTTAGCAGGGGGCAATCAGCCCCAGCATTTT	CASSLAGGNQPQHF
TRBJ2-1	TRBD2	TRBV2	TGTGCCAGCAGTGTAATATTAGCGGGAAACTACAATGAGCAGTTCTTC	CASSVILAGNYNEQFF
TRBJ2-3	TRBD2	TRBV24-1	TGTGCCACCAGTGATCCCCGACTAAGCGGGAGACCAGATACGCAGTATTTT	CATSDPRLSGRPDTQYF
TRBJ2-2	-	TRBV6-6	TGTGCCAGCAGTTTCAACAGGGTGGCGAACACCGGGGAGCTGTTTTTT	CASSFNRVANTGELFF
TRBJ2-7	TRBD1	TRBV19	TGTGCCAGTAGCAGAACCGGGACAGGGGGGAAGTCCTACGAGCAGTACTTC	CASSRTGTGGKSYEQYF
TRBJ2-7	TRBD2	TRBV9	TGTGCCAGCAGCGTAGGTGGGACTAGTTCTGACGAGCAGTACTTC	CASSVGGTSSDEQYF